These 17 T cell receptor beta chains were sequenced from one sample in a study of tumor-infiltrating lymphocytes in primary liver carcinoma (dated by TCRdb to the late 2010s). TRIzol reagent was used to extract blood RNA from unsorted whole blood, while the DNeasy Blood & Tissue kit provided the germline DNA. Sequencing took place on an Illumina HiSeq 2500. TCRbeta-specific cDNA was reverse-transcribed from 500 ng total RNA using a constant-region primer and ProtoScript II reverse transcriptase. Construction of the TCRbeta libraries relied on three nested rounds of multiplex PCR, following a slightly modified ARM-PCR procedure. Each of the first two PCR rounds ran for approximately 10 cycles using multiplex TRBV1-TRBV30 forward primers together with a Cbeta reverse primer. The public reads were reanalyzed by TCRdb: fastp trimming at Q25, MiXCR alignment, in-frame beta chains only. Each entry is one CDR3 protein sequence, shown with its most common DNA and genes. The sample records fewer than 400,000 distinct CDR3 sequences, more than 55% of which are singletons. The ten most abundant clones make up 15% to 20% of the sample.

The sequenced material came from peripheral blood. Receptor source: a woman aged 25-40 years with primary liver carcinoma and hepatitis B virus infection.

The chain employs TRBV6-6 and TRBJ2-7; weak D call: TRBD2 (5 bases). V was trimmed by 0 bases and J by 3 bases, leaving 9 bases between them. The CDR3 has 14 amino acids. Looked up from germline, CDR1 is MNHNY and CDR2 is SVGAGI (reference sequence). The DNA for the CDR3 is TGTGCCAGCAGTTACTCTGGACTGGACTACGAGCAGTACTTC. This sequence encodes CASSYSGLDYEQYF.

About this clonotype itself: Compared with germline, one end of the junction differs, possibly owing to a read error. The chain uses TRBV6-5 and TRBJ1-1, with 10 bases identical to TRBD1. The CDR3 has 17 residues. Per germline, CDR1 MNHEY and CDR2 SVGAGI. This CDR3 is CASRDPGQGSRSTEALF. The CDR3 bases are TGTGCCAGCAGGGACCCGGGACAGGGGTCGAGAAGTACTGAAGCTCTCTTT.

A note on this clonotype: A read error may produce the germline difference seen at one junction end. The rearrangement joins TRBV10-3 to TRBJ2-1, with D perhaps matching TRBD2 (6 bases). Germline CDR1 ENHRY, CDR2 SYGVKD. This CDR3 is built from 15 residues. The CDR3 is CVITRDSGSYNEQFF. In DNA, the CDR3 is TGTGTCATCACCCGGGACTCTGGCTCCTACAATGAGCAGTTCTTC.

The chain combines TRBV11-2 with TRBJ2-1; D unresolved. The germline gives CDR1 SGHAT, CDR2 FQNNGV. The CDR3 is 12 residues long. The CDR3: CAGSDFNNEQFF. The CDR3 DNA sequence: TGTGCTGGCTCCGACTTTAATAATGAGCAGTTCTTC.

As regards this clonotype: This clone may be a read error of a much larger clone one base away. V and J are TRBV12-3 or TRBV12-4 and TRBJ2-2; D gene unclear. CDR3 length: 11 amino acids. CDR3 sequence (DNA): TGTACCAGCCGCCGCACCGGGGAGCTGTTTTTT. Protein: CTSRRTGELFF.

This clonotype has a count of ten or more. The CDR3 loop is CASGLDHRGNGELFF. In DNA, the CDR3 is TGTGCTAGTGGTTTGGATCACAGGGGTAACGGGGAGCTGTTTTTT. The chain uses TRBV12-5 and TRBJ2-2; TRBD1 matches 7 bases. The CDR3 spans 15 residues. Germline V gene sequence: CDR1 LGHNT, CDR2 FRNRAP. J lost 7 bases, V lost 1 base, and 6 bases had no gene match.

Comment on this clonotype: Possible read error: a much larger clone is one base away. The chain combines TRBV6-5 with TRBJ1-3; 7 bases map to TRBD1. Germline V gene sequence: CDR1 MNHEY, CDR2 SVGAGI. Trimming cost V 2 bases and J 4 bases; bases outside gene matches: 11. The CDR3 consists of 17 residues. CDR3 bases: TGTGCCAGCAGTTACCCCCGGGACAGAAGGTCCGGAAACACCATATATTTT. This encodes CASSYPRDRRSGNTIYF.

Turning to this clonotype: A much larger clone lies one base from this, so it may be a read error. The chain recombines TRBV29-1 with TRBJ1-4, with 7 bases lining up with TRBD1. Germline V gene lookup returns CDR1 SQVTM and CDR2 ANQGSEA. The CDR3 has 14 residues. CDR3 in amino acids: CSAWDSPLNEKLFF. In nucleotides, the CDR3 is TGCTCCGCTTGGGACAGCCCCCTAAATGAAAAACTGTTTTTT.

In this sample, this clonotype turned up once. Sequence at one end of the junction differs from germline and may be a read error. The rearrangement links TRBV29-1 to TRBJ2-1; D unresolved. The CDR3 is 12 amino acids. Germline CDR1 reads SQVTM; CDR2 reads ANQGSEA. The CDR3 nucleotides read TGCAGCGCTGAAGTCATGGTCAATGAGCAGTTCTTC. Protein product: CSAEVMVNEQFF.

This clonotype appeared once. This chain joins TRBV28 and TRBJ2-5, with D unresolved. V gave up 3 bases and J gave up 0 bases, with 11 bases separating them. CDR1 is MDHEN, CDR2 SYDVKM, per germline. CDR3 length equals 15 residues. CDR3 nucleotide sequence: TGTGCCAGCAGTTTGTTGAACGGATACCAAGAGACCCAGTACTTC. This translates into CASSLLNGYQETQYF.

Comment on this clonotype: This sequence may be a read error, since a much larger clone differs from it by one base. V usage is TRBV12-3 or TRBV12-4 and J usage is TRBJ2-1; the D is unclear. This CDR3 is 13 amino acids long. The CDR3: CASRVDLYNGQFF. As DNA, the CDR3 is TGTGCCAGCAGGGTGGACCTCTACAATGGGCAGTTCTTC.

This sequence joins TRBV4-2 and TRBJ2-1; D uncertain. V gave up 2 bases and J gave up 9 bases, with 5 bases separating them. This CDR3 has 11 amino acids. Germline lookup yields CDR1 LGHNA and CDR2 YNFKEQ. The CDR3 coding sequence is TGTGCCAGCAGCCAACTGTGTGAGCAGTTCTTC. It yields the protein CASSQLCEQFF.

There are many counts of this clonotype. V gene TRBV29-1 combines with J gene TRBJ2-7, with 9 nucleotides matching TRBD2. J was trimmed by 3 bases and V by 2 bases; bases with no gene match: 5. The CDR3 spans 14 residues. In germline, CDR1 is SQVTM, CDR2 ANQGSEA. In DNA, the CDR3 is TGCAGCGTTGAATCGGCTAGCGGGGACTACGAGCAGTACTTC. Its protein is CSVESASGDYEQYF.

This clonotype has more than one count but fewer than ten. V usage is TRBV28 and J usage is TRBJ2-3; the D is unclear. Germline V gene sequence: CDR1 MDHEN, CDR2 SYDVKM. The CDR3 consists of 14 residues. Trimming shortened V by 5 bases and J by 2 bases, and 11 bases separated the two germline ends. The CDR3 DNA reads TGTGCCAGCAGTCGCGGATGGTTCACAGATACGCAGTATTTT. This gives the protein CASSRGWFTDTQYF.

The genes are TRBV7-8 and TRBJ2-7; no clear D. This CDR3 has 13 amino acids. From germline, CDR1 is SGHVS and CDR2 FQNEAQ. V lost 5 bases and J lost 5, with 13 bases in between. CDR3 loop: CASSPSPPDEQYF. CDR3 coding DNA: TGTGCCAGCAGCCCTTCTCCCCCGGACGAGCAGTACTTC.

The chain links TRBV2 to TRBJ2-7; D ambiguous. The CDR3 sequence is 14 residues long. Trimming removed 3 bases at V and 3 bases at J, with 12 bases between. Germline loops: CDR1 SNHLY, CDR2 FYNNEI. The CDR3 spells CASSEWGGGYEQYF. CDR3 in DNA: TGTGCCAGCAGTGAGTGGGGTGGCGGCTACGAGCAGTACTTC.

This sequence joins TRBV7-9 and TRBJ2-1; D is unclear. CDR1 is SEHNR, CDR2 FQNEAQ, per germline (reference sequence). Trimming stripped 5 bases from V and 5 bases from J, with 13 bases between. CDR3 size: 14 residues. The DNA for the CDR3 is TGTGCCAGCAGCGCGACGGATAGGCACAATGAGCAGTTCTTC. Its protein is CASSATDRHNEQFF.